The source of this TCR beta chain is a study of T cell repertoires in cytomegalovirus infection. TCRdb reprocessed the reads with MiXCR, giving one entry per CDR3 protein. The sample has roughly 280,000 distinct CDR3 sequences, roughly 13% seen once; the top ten hold 8.5% to 9%. Broader study findings: The cumulative frequency of public TCR beta families identified carriers of CMV plus the relevant HLA.

This clonotype was observed at least ten times. Antigen unknown. This receptor was obtained from a human donor in good health (CMV status not recorded). Some clones in this sample may be carry-over from other donors' samples. Material for sequencing was PBMCs.

The CDR3 loop reads CASTKGDEQFF. DNA for the CDR3: TGTGCCAGCACAAAAGGGGATGAGCAGTTCTTC. This sequence joins TRBV12-3 or TRBV12-4 and TRBJ2-1; perhaps TRBD1 as D (5 bases). Trimming left V 7 bases short and J 8 bases short, with 9 bases between. CDR3 length: 11 residues.